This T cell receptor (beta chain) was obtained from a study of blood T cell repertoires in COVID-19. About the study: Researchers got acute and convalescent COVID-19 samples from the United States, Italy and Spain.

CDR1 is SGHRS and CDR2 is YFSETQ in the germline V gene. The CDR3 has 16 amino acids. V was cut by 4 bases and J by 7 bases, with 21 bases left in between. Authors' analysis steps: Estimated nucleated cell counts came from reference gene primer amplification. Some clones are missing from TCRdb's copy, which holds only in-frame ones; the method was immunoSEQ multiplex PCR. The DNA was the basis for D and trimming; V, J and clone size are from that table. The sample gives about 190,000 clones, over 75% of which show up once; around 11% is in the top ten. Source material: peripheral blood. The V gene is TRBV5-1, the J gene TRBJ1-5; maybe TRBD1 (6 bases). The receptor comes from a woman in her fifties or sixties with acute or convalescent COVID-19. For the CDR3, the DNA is TGCGCCAGCAGCCCAGGGGACCTGCAAAGTTACCAGCCCCAGCATTTT. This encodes CASSPGDLQSYQPQHF.